This TCR beta chain was identified in a study of blood T cell repertoires in COVID-19 (dated by TCRdb to the early 2020s). General notes on the study: The collaborator samples originated in the United States, Italy and Spain and spanned the acute and convalescent phases of COVID-19. The material from the prospective study consisted of cDNA or gDNA derived from T cells, B-cell-depleted T cells, or PBMCs. The dataset comprised deeply sampled blood TCRbeta repertoires from subjects exposed to, actively infected with, or recovered from COVID-19. The repertoires were made available in a free public database intended to serve as a resource for research on the immune response to SARS-CoV-2. The samples were drawn from two sources: the first 160 participants of the ongoing ImmuneRACE study, and 1,000 to 1,500 subjects contributed by 6 global collaborators. The sample metadata nearly always contained a de-identified subject ID, COVID-19 status, age in years and sex. HLA class I and class II types, where available, came from metadata supplied by the sample provider rather than from assay-based typing.

A second Seattle source provided samples from volunteer blood donors who had recovered from COVID-19. Collaborating institutions collected whole blood in K2EDTA tubes following their own protocols. For TCRbeta analysis, collaborators shipped samples as frozen whole blood, isolated PBMCs, or DNA extracted from either of those sample types. General conclusions and limits of the study: The amount of clinical and demographic metadata varied by source and participant and was provided uncurated.

About this clone itself: No cognate antigen has been identified for it. Base quality data are lacking; no much larger clone is found one base away.

The immunoSEQ Assay, a bias-controlled multiplex PCR, was used to amplify TCRbeta CDR3 regions from genomic DNA. The source study handled its data this way. Nucleated cell counts per sample were estimated from amplification of reference gene primers within the assay. Sequence reads were collapsed and filtered to measure the absolute abundance of every unique TCRbeta CDR3 rearrangement. For each sample, productive Simpson clonality was calculated by taking the square root of Simpson's diversity index across productive rearrangements. TCRdb's version of the immuneACCESS table is confined to in-frame rearrangements and falls short of the full clone set. An unresolved V gene accounts for under half of the shortfall where checked; the remainder is of unknown origin. V, J and clone size are taken as reported in that table, and D and trimming were inferred from the DNA itself. Here the sample has roughly 280,000 clones; 70% to 90% occur a single time. The ten top clones hold about 4.6% of the sample.

Sequences SGHRS (CDR1) and YFSETQ (CDR2) are obtained from the germline V gene. Ends trimmed: V by 4 bases, J by 0 bases; bases unmatched to a gene: 4. The CDR3 numbers 15 residues from cysteine through phenylalanine. Of all the DNA, just the CDR3 is kept, 45 bases in frame from base 1. Sequenced sample: peripheral blood. The origin of this receptor is a man aged 55 to 69 who had recovered from COVID-19. The sequence joins TRBV5-1 to TRBJ2-3; TRBD1 lines up with 8 middle nucleotides. The DNA is TGCGCCAGCAGCGCGGACAGGGTTAGCACAGATACGCAGTATTTT. This yields the protein CASSADRVSTDTQYF.